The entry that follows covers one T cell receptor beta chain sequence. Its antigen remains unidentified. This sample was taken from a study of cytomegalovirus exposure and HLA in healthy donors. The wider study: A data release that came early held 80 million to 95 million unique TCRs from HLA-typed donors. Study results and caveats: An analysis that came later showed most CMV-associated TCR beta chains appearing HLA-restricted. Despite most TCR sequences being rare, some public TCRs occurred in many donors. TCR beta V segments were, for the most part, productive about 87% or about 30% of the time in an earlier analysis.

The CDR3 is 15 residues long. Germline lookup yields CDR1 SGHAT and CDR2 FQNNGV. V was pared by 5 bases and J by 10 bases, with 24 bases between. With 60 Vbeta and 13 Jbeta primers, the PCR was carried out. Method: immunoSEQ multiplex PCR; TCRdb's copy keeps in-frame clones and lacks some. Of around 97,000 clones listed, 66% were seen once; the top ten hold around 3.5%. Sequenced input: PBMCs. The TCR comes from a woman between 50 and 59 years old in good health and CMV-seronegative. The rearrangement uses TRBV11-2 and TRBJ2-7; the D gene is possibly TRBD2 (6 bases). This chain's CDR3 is CASSAGGGLTGSQYF. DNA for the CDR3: TGTGCCAGCAGCGCCGGTGGGGGACTCACGGGCTCCCAGTACTTC.